The T cell receptor beta chain under discussion was sequenced for a study of blood T cells in healthy people across ages. Germline CDR1 and CDR2: LGHDT and YNNKEL (reference sequence). V dropped 1 base and J dropped 4 bases, with 10 bases sitting between them. The CDR3 extends over 14 amino acids. Sample-barcoded 5' priming and a J-beta primer mix drove a second PCR of 7 to 11 cycles. In TCRdb, the 5' RACE reads were re-called with MiXCR into one record per CDR3 protein. The sample lists around 1,700,000 distinct CDR3 sequences; approximately 30% were seen once. With each sample, at least 5 micrograms of total RNA were extracted. Findings of the study overall: The long-lived group displayed more naive CD4+ cells, plus higher diversity, than the aged donors did. Those diversity estimates obtained from one million T cells were thought to be underestimates.

As regards this clonotype: The target antigen is unknown.

The sequencing input was blood. This clonotype was obtained from a woman aged 30 to 39 in good health. The V gene is TRBV3-1, the J gene TRBJ1-2; D is uncertain. The CDR3 DNA reads TGTGCCAGCAGCCAAGGAAGCGGACGCTATGGCTACACCTTC. It encodes CASSQGSGRYGYTF.